This TCR beta chain appears in the sequencing data of a study of blood T cell repertoires in COVID-19. Across the whole study: Samples came from the United States, Italy and Spain, spanning acute and convalescent COVID-19. T cells, B-cell-depleted T cells, or PBMCs supplied cDNA or gDNA.

Participant ages covered roughly 18 to 89 years across about two dozen US areas. Participants had their cohort set by participant-reported clinical history. TCRdb keeps only in-frame clones here, not all; method: immunoSEQ multiplex PCR. The data hold approximately 450,000 clones, with roughly 87% observed a single time. The V gene end was trimmed by 5 bases and the J gene end by 4 bases; junction bases not matched to a gene: 6. CDR3 length: 15 residues. In germline, CDR1 is SGHAT, CDR2 FQNNGV. The chain uses TRBV11-2 and TRBJ2-7, with 12 bases that match TRBD2. Sequencing was carried out using PBMCs or T cells enriched from blood (not recorded which). This receptor was identified in a woman aged 18-30 years with acute COVID-19. The CDR3 protein is CASSPTTSGRYEQYF. The CDR3 bases are TGTGCCAGCAGCCCGACGACTAGCGGGAGATACGAGCAGTACTTC. Together with reference TRBV11-2 and TRBJ2-7, the CDR3 gives the full variable domain: EAGVAQSPRYKIIEKRQSVAFWCNPISGHATLYWYQQILGQGPKLLIQFQNNGVVDDSQLPKDRFSAERLKGVDSTLKIQPAKLEDSAVYLCASSPTTSGRYEQYFGPGTRLTVT.